One TCR beta chain is described in this entry. The sample has other DNA sequences that encode this CDR3 too. The V and J ends lost 6 bases and 0 bases respectively, with 6 bases between them. This CDR3 has 13 amino acids. Germline CDR1 and CDR2: MNHNY and SVGAGI (reference sequence). The table came from immunoSEQ multiplex PCR; TCRdb's copy has only in-frame clones and leaves some out. Of 150,000 to 200,000 clones detected, roughly 85% appear once; the ten largest clones hold roughly 3.5%. This record comes from a study of blood T cell repertoires in COVID-19. The chain is built from TRBV6-6 and TRBJ1-3; D ambiguous. Sequencing was carried out using peripheral blood. The clonotype was recovered from a man aged 60 to 69 with acute or convalescent COVID-19. The CDR3 DNA sequence: TGTGCCAGCAGAGAGAGCTCTGGAAACACCATATATTTT. Protein: CASRESSGNTIYF.